Below are 31 T cell receptor beta chains sequenced from a single sample in a study of T cells in Graves' hyperthyroidism and ophthalmopathy. RNA transcripts were the template for amplifying TCR beta CDR3 regions. During a first-round RT-PCR of the TCR CDR3, the HTBI primer set was used. TCRdb ran MiXCR on the multiplex PCR reads and lists one entry per CDR3 protein. The table lists a few hundred thousand distinct CDR3 sequences, about a sixth of them singletons. The source material was blood. Receptors originate from a woman aged 25-40 years with Graves' hyperthyroidism.

Note on this clonotype: Germline and junction disagree at one end, which may indicate a read error. The V and J genes are TRBV5-6 and TRBJ1-1; a possible D gene is TRBD1 (6 bases). This CDR3 has 15 amino acids. Germline values: CDR1 SGHDT, CDR2 YYEEEE. The CDR3 loop reads CANSLEGTGLAEAFF. The CDR3 coding sequence is TGTGCCAACAGCTTGGAGGGTACAGGGCTTGCTGAAGCTTTCTTT.

V usage is TRBV27 and J usage is TRBJ1-1; possible D gene TRBD1, 6 bases. Germline loops: CDR1 MNHEY, CDR2 SMNVEV (reference sequence). This CDR3 has 17 residues. V was pared by 2 bases and J by 0 bases, with 16 bases between. CDR3 in amino acids: CASSLLPTGSMNTEAFF. The CDR3 nucleotides read TGTGCCAGCAGTTTACTGCCGACAGGATCCATGAACACTGAAGCTTTCTTT.

There are many counts of this clonotype. The chain links TRBV4-2 to TRBJ2-3; 10 positions agree with TRBD2. V gave up 0 bases and J gave up 11 bases; unmatched junction bases: 11. The CDR3 totals 16 residues. CDR1 LGHNA and CDR2 YNFKEQ come from the germline V gene. The CDR3 region has the DNA TGTGCCAGCAGCCAAGAGACTAGCGGGTTCCCAGAGGGGCAGTATTTT. Protein sequence: CASSQETSGFPEGQYF.

J is TRBJ2-7 and V is TRBV20-1; 8 bases agree with TRBD1. The germline gives CDR1 DFQATT, CDR2 SNEGSKA (reference sequence). The junction had 5 bases not matched to a gene; V was cut back by 5 bases and J by 5 bases. The CDR3 has 12 residues. The CDR3 DNA is TGCAGTGCTCCGGACAGGGCGGACGAGCAGTACTTC. Translation: CSAPDRADEQYF.

This clonotype has at least ten counts. The chain is built from TRBV5-1 and TRBJ2-3; 8 nucleotides agree with TRBD2. CDR1 and CDR2 (germline): SGHRS, YFSETQ. CDR3 length equals 15 residues. Trimming removed 4 bases from V and 2 bases from J; junction bases left unmatched: 6. CDR3 sequence (DNA): TGCGCCAGCAGCCCGAGCGGGAGAGACACAGATACGCAGTATTTT. It specifies CASSPSGRDTDTQYF.

This clonotype was counted many times. The rearrangement links TRBV3-1 to TRBJ2-4; D is uncertain. Trimming took 0 bases from V and 7 from J, leaving 7 bases between them. The germline V gene encodes CDR1 LGHDT and CDR2 YNNKEL (reference sequence). The CDR3 loop spans 13 amino acids. Here the CDR3 DNA reads TGTGCCAGCAGCCAAGAAGGCCCGAACATTCAGTACTTC. It encodes CASSQEGPNIQYF.

This clonotype was seen at least ten times. This chain links TRBV7-9 with TRBJ2-1, with a possible D match to TRBD1 (8 bases). CDR3 length: 16 amino acids. Trimming shortened V by 0 bases and J by 5 bases, and 14 bases separated the two germline ends. Germline CDR1 is SEHNR and CDR2 is FQNEAQ (reference sequence). The CDR3 DNA is TGTGCCAGCAGCTTAGCGGGGGGGACAGGTCACAATGAGCAGTTCTTC. It codes for CASSLAGGTGHNEQFF.

The CDR3 sequence: CAISESETEAFF. CDR3 DNA sequence: TGTGCCATCAGTGAGTCGGAGACTGAAGCTTTCTTT. The chain employs TRBV10-3 and TRBJ1-1, with unresolved D. The length of the CDR3 is 12 residues. Germline lookup yields CDR1 ENHRY and CDR2 SYGVKD. V was cut by 0 bases and J by 5 bases, with 4 bases left in between.

With regard to this clonotype: Since the CDR3 does not end with the conserved phenylalanine or tryptophan, this likely comes from a read error. This chain joins TRBV14 and TRBJ2-3; D unresolved. The CDR3 loop spans 13 amino acids. Germline CDR1 is SGHDN and CDR2 is FVKESK. The ends were cut back, 6 bases at V and 2 bases at J, with 9 bases in the middle. The CDR3 loop reads CASSPLNTDTQYS. The CDR3 region has the DNA TGTGCCAGCAGTCCACTAAACACAGATACGCAGTATTCT.

This clonotype was observed at least ten times. This chain uses TRBV30 with TRBJ1-6, with D tentatively TRBD1 (5 bases). The CDR3 is 14 amino acids. Germline values: CDR1 GTSNPN, CDR2 SVGIG (reference sequence). Between the trimmed V and J ends, which lost 3 bases and 7 bases, there was a span of 13 bases. CDR3 sequence reads: CAWSLWDGNSPLHF. The CDR3, as DNA: TGTGCCTGGAGCCTGTGGGACGGCAATTCACCCCTCCACTTT.

This clonotype turned up a few times. The J gene is TRBJ2-1, the V gene TRBV5-6, with 10 nucleotides matching TRBD2. Germline V CDR1 and CDR2: SGHDT, YYEEEE. V lost 1 base and J lost 8; bases outside the gene matches: 9. This CDR3 has 16 residues. The CDR3 reads CASSLSSGRVLHEQFF. CDR3 in DNA: TGTGCCAGCAGCTTGTCGAGCGGGAGGGTACTCCATGAGCAGTTCTTC.

This clonotype was counted between two and nine times. The rearrangement links TRBV7-3 to TRBJ2-3; no clear D. This CDR3 contains 13 residues. Looked up from germline, CDR1 is SGHTA and CDR2 is FQGTGA. Trimming took off 5 bases at V and 8 bases at J, with 14 bases between the two ends. CDR3: CASSPMVVGTQYF. Written as DNA, the CDR3 is TGTGCCAGCAGCCCCATGGTGGTGGGTACGCAGTATTTT.

This clonotype has a count of ten or more. Here the CDR3 reads CASSRSGYQAYEQYF. DNA for the CDR3: TGTGCCAGCAGCCGTTCAGGGTACCAGGCCTACGAGCAGTACTTC. J is TRBJ2-7 and V is TRBV3-1, with D possibly being TRBD1 (5 bases). CDR3 length: 15 amino acids. The V end lost 4 bases, the J end lost 2 bases, and 15 bases lay between the germline ends. The germline CDR1 and CDR2 sequences are LGHDT and YNNKEL (reference sequence).

This clonotype was seen repeatedly, ten times or more. This sequence joins TRBV12-3 or TRBV12-4 and TRBJ1-5, with 9 bases fitting TRBD1. The CDR3 length is 16 residues. The V and J ends lost 4 bases and 3 bases, in that order; junction bases with no gene match: 7. CDR3 amino acids: CASSSDRGGNNQPQHF. Written as DNA, the CDR3 is TGTGCCAGCAGTTCCGACAGGGGGGGTAACAATCAGCCCCAGCATTTT.

This clonotype was picked up many times. The gene calls are TRBV27 and TRBJ2-6; D not resolved. The CDR3 is made up of 15 amino acids. V was trimmed by 3 bases and J by 2 bases, leaving 8 bases between them. The germline CDR1 and CDR2 sequences are MNHEY and SMNVEV (reference sequence). The CDR3 DNA sequence: TGTGCCAGCAGTTTTCTTAATGCTGGGGCCAACGTCCTGACTTTC. Translated, it gives CASSFLNAGANVLTF.

The chain employs TRBV27 and TRBJ2-7; the D is unclear. Trimming cost V 6 bases and J 6 bases, with 15 bases left between them. Germline V gene lookup returns CDR1 MNHEY and CDR2 SMNVEV (reference sequence). The CDR3 is made up of 13 amino acids. Here the CDR3 DNA reads TGTGCCAGCAGCTCACCCCTAGTAGCCGAGCAGTACTTC. This gives the protein CASSSPLVAEQYF.

At least ten counts were recorded for this clonotype. The chain has TRBV28 and TRBJ1-5, with no clear D. CDR1 is MDHEN, CDR2 SYDVKM, per germline. The ends were cut back, 3 bases at V and 0 bases at J, with 12 bases in the middle. The CDR3 consists of 16 residues. The CDR3 DNA follows: TGTGCCAGCAGTTTCGTCCCGGGAAATAGCAATCAGCCCCAGCATTTT. It codes for CASSFVPGNSNQPQHF.

The genes are TRBV10-2 and TRBJ2-6; TRBD1 agrees at 11 bases. Per germline, CDR1 WSHSY and CDR2 SAAADI. Losses at the gene ends were 7 bases for V and 1 base for J; bases not matched to a gene: 3. The CDR3 totals 16 residues. The CDR3 loop is CASTGTGGSGANVLTF. CDR3 coding DNA: TGCGCCAGCACCGGGACAGGGGGGTCTGGGGCCAACGTCCTGACTTTC.

Many counts were recorded for this clonotype. J is TRBJ1-2 and V is TRBV6-1; D call uncertain. CDR3 length: 15 residues. Germline V lookup: CDR1 MNHNS, CDR2 SASEGT. Trimming pared 7 bases from V and 4 bases from J, leaving 19 bases between. The CDR3 spells CASNQSGRTLYGYTF. CDR3 in DNA: TGTGCCAGCAACCAATCAGGCAGGACCCTCTATGGCTACACCTTC.

The table lists this clonotype with many counts. V is TRBV20-1 and J is TRBJ2-2; 7 nucleotides line up with TRBD2. Germline V gives CDR1 DFQATT, CDR2 SNEGSKA (reference sequence). The CDR3 covers 14 residues. V trimming: 0 bases; J trimming: 5 bases; junction bases outside the gene matches: 3. The CDR3 DNA reads TGCAGTGCTAGAGACTCGCGGGAGACCGGGGAGCTGTTTTTT. Its translation is CSARDSRETGELFF.

This clonotype was observed at least ten times. CDR3 nucleotide sequence: TGTGCCAGCACCTTCCGGGGGCCCGATGAGCAGTTCTTC. As protein: CASTFRGPDEQFF. This chain uses TRBV7-9 with TRBJ2-1; D might be TRBD1 or TRBD2, each matching 6 bases. The CDR3 is 13 residues long. Germline CDR1 and CDR2: SEHNR and FQNEAQ (reference sequence). Trimming left V 7 bases short and J 8 bases short, with 15 bases between.

This clonotype was seen a few times. This chain uses TRBV2 with TRBJ2-2; D perhaps matches TRBD1 (5 bases). The CDR3 length is 14 residues. Germline CDR1 SNHLY, CDR2 FYNNEI. The V and J ends lost 7 bases and 1 base respectively, with 10 bases between them. The CDR3 spells CASTFTGNTGELFF. The CDR3 nucleotides are TGTGCCAGCACCTTTACAGGGAACACCGGGGAGCTGTTTTTT.

The rearrangement links TRBV12-3 or TRBV12-4 to TRBJ2-5; 14 positions agree with TRBD2. The V gene end was trimmed by 6 bases and the J gene end by 5 bases; junction bases not matched to a gene: 11. This CDR3 region has 17 residues. The CDR3 sequence is CASSPGLAGEFRETQYF. CDR3 bases: TGTGCCAGCAGCCCGGGACTAGCGGGAGAGTTTCGGGAGACCCAGTACTTC.

CDR3 sequence: CASSQFYTQYF. The CDR3 nucleotides read TGTGCCAGCAGCCAATTCTATACGCAGTATTTT. The chain employs TRBV3-1 and TRBJ2-3; D unclear. This CDR3 has 11 amino acids. The germline V and J ends were trimmed by 2 bases and 7 bases, with 4 bases remaining between them. The germline gives CDR1 LGHDT, CDR2 YNNKEL (reference sequence).

Only a few counts were recorded for this clonotype. The V gene is TRBV10-3, the J gene TRBJ2-2, with D maybe TRBD1 (6 bases). Per the germline V gene, CDR1 is ENHRY and CDR2 is SYGVKD. V was shortened by 6 bases and J by 2 bases, with 19 bases between the two germline ends. The CDR3 extends over 17 amino acids. The CDR3 reads CAISKYPSGHNTGELFF. The DNA for the CDR3 is TGTGCCATCAGCAAATACCCTTCGGGACACAACACCGGGGAGCTGTTTTTT.

This clonotype has a single count. A read error may explain this, as a much larger clone is one base away. The rearrangement uses TRBV6-1 and TRBJ2-7; 7 nucleotides align to TRBD2. Germline V gene sequence: CDR1 MNHNS, CDR2 SASEGT. This CDR3 has 18 residues. In nucleotides, the CDR3 is TGTGCCAGCAATGAACGGGAGATAGAGCGGGACCTCTCCTACGAGCAGTACTTC. This gives the protein CASNEREIERDLSYEQYF.

This clonotype was counted many times. V usage is TRBV5-1 and J usage is TRBJ2-7; the D gene is possibly TRBD2 (6 bases). Germline V CDR1 and CDR2: SGHRS, YFSETQ. The CDR3 runs to 15 residues. Between the trimmed V and J ends, which lost 1 base and 3 bases, there was a span of 14 bases. This CDR3 reads CASSLTRGVDYEQYF. The DNA of the CDR3 is TGCGCCAGCAGCTTGACGCGGGGCGTAGACTACGAGCAGTACTTC.

The chain is built from TRBV18 and TRBJ2-3; TRBD2 might be the D (5 bases). The germline gives CDR1 KGHSH, CDR2 LQKENI. V was shortened by 3 bases and J by 2 bases, with 9 bases between the two germline ends. The CDR3 consists of 14 residues. The CDR3 sequence is CASSPLGLTDTQYF. The DNA of the CDR3 is TGTGCCAGCTCACCCCTTGGACTCACAGATACGCAGTATTTT.

Only one count was recorded for this clonotype. The chain uses TRBV4-1 and TRBJ2-7; D is ambiguous. Per the germline V gene, CDR1 is MGHRA and CDR2 is YSYEKL. V lost 5 bases, J lost 3 bases, and 11 bases lay in between. The CDR3 totals 13 residues. Here the CDR3 DNA reads TGCGCCAGCAGCATTACACCGAACTACGAGCAGTACTTC. Translation gives CASSITPNYEQYF.

Many counts were recorded for this clonotype. The V gene is TRBV27, the J gene TRBJ2-1; D uncertain. CDR1 and CDR2 (germline): MNHEY, SMNVEV (reference sequence). CDR3 length: 14 amino acids. The ends were cut back, 6 bases at V and 2 bases at J, with 11 bases in the middle. The CDR3 DNA reads as TGTGCCAGCAGACCCGTGTCGACCTACAATGAGCAGTTCTTC. Residues: CASRPVSTYNEQFF.

This clonotype has more than one count but fewer than ten. This rearrangement joins TRBV14 to TRBJ2-1; TRBD2 matches at 10 bases. Germline lookup yields CDR1 SGHDN and CDR2 FVKESK. The V and J ends lost 0 bases and 8 bases, in that order; junction bases with no gene match: 7. This CDR3 comprises 16 residues. DNA of the CDR3: TGTGCCAGCAGCCAAGATATACTAGCGGGAATTCATGAGCAGTTCTTC. Translating gives CASSQDILAGIHEQFF.